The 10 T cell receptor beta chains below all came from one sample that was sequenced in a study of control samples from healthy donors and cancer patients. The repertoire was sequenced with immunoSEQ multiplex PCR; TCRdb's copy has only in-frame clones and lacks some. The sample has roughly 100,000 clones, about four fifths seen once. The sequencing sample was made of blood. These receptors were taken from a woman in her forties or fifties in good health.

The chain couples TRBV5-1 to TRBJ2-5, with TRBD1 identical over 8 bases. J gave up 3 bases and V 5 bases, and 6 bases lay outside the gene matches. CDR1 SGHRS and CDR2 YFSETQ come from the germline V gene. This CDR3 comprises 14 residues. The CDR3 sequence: CASSFDRGKETQYF. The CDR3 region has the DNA TGCGCCAGCAGTTTTGACAGGGGCAAAGAGACCCAGTACTTC. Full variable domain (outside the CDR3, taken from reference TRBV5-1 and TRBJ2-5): KAGVTQTPRYLIKTRGQQVTLSCSPISGHRSVSWYQQTPGQGLQFLFEYFSETQRNKGNFPGRFSGRQFSNSRSEMNVSTLELGDSALYLCASSFDRGKETQYFGPGTRLLVL.

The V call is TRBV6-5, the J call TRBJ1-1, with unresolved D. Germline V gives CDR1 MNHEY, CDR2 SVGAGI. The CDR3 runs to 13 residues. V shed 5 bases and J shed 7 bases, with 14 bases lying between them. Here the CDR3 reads CASSLRTVVEAFF. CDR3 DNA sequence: TGTGCCAGCAGTCTGAGGACGGTTGTTGAAGCTTTCTTT.

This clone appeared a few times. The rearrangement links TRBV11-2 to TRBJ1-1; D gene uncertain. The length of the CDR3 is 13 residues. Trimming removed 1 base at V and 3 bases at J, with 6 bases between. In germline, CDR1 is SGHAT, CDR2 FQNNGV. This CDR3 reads CASSLGGDTEAFF. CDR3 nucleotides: TGTGCCAGCAGCTTAGGCGGGGACACTGAAGCTTTCTTT.

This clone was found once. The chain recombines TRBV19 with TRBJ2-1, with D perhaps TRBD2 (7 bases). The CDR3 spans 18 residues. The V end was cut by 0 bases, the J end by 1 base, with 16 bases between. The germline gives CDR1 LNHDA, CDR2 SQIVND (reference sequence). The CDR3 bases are TGTGCCAGTAGTATAGATCTATCCGGGGGGCGATCCTACAATGAGCAGTTCTTC. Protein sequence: CASSIDLSGGRSYNEQFF.

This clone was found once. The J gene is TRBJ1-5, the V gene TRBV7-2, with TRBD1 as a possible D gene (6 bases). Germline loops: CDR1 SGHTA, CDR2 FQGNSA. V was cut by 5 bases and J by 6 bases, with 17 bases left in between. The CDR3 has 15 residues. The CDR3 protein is CASSPGQKRSQPQHF. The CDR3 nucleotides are TGTGCCAGCAGCCCAGGACAGAAGAGGAGTCAGCCCCAGCATTTT.

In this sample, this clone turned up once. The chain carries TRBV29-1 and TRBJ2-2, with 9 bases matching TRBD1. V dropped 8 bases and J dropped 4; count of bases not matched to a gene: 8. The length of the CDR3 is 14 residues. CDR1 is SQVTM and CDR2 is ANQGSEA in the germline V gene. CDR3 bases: TGCAGCACAAACAGGGGGCATGGCACCGGGGAGCTGTTTTTT. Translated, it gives CSTNRGHGTGELFF.

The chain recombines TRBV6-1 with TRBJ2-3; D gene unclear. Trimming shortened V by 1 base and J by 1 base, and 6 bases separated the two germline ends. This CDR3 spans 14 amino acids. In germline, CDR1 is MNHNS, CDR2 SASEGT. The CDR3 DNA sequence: TGTGCCAGCAGTGAAGAACGACGCACAGATACGCAGTATTTT. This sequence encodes CASSEERRTDTQYF.

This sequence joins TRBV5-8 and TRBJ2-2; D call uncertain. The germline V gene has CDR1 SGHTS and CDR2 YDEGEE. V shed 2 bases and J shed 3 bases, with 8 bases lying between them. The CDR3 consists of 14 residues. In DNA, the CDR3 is TGTGCCAGCAGCTTCCTAGTATACACCGGGGAGCTGTTTTTT. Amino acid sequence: CASSFLVYTGELFF.

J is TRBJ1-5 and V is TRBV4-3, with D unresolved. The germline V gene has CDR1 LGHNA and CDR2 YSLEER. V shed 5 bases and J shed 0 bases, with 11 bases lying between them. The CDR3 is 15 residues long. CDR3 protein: CASSFRMDSNQPQHF. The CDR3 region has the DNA TGCGCCAGCAGCTTCCGGATGGATAGCAATCAGCCCCAGCATTTT.

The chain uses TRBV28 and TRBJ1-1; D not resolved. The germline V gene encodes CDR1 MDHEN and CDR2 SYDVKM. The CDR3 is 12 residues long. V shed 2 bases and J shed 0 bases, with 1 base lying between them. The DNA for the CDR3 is TGTGCCAGCAGTTTAGTGAACACTGAAGCTTTCTTT. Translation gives CASSLVNTEAFF. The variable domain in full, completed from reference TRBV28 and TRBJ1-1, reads DVKVTQSSRYLVKRTGEKVFLECVQDMDHENMFWYRQDPGLGLRLIYFSYDVKMKEKGDIPEGYSVSREKKERFSLILESASTNQTSMYLCASSLVNTEAFFGQGTRLTVV.